This TCR beta chain is from a study of blood T cell repertoires in COVID-19. At the level of the study: Acute and convalescent COVID-19 samples came from the United States, Italy and Spain. Nucleic acid was either cDNA or gDNA, and it came from T cells, B-cell-depleted T cells, or PBMCs.

How the authors handled the data: Reference gene primers were amplified, and this amplification served to estimate nucleated cell counts. The repertoire was sequenced with immunoSEQ multiplex PCR; TCRdb's copy has only in-frame clones and lacks some. Clone size and the V and J calls come from that table; the DNA yielded D and trimming. The table has roughly 150,000 clones, around 85% seen once. Trimming cost V 1 base and J 4 bases, with 14 bases left between them. CDR1 and CDR2 from the germline V gene are LGHDT and YNNKEL (reference sequence). The CDR3 runs to 16 residues. The material sequenced was peripheral blood. The V call is TRBV3-1 (or the pseudogene TRBV3-2), the J call TRBJ1-3; a weak D match, TRBD1 (6 bases). This receptor was obtained from a woman in her 70s with acute or convalescent COVID-19. DNA for the CDR3: TGTGCCAGCAGCCAAGGCTTGGGGGCGAGGGGAAACACCATATATTTT. Its protein product is CASSQGLGARGNTIYF.